The 8 T cell receptor beta chains below come from one sample, sequenced in a study of T cell responses to AZD1222 COVID-19 vaccine. Using immunoSEQ multiplex PCR, the repertoire was profiled, and TCRdb retains in-frame clones only, with some absent. The sample lists some 150,000 clones; 80% to 90% were seen once. The specimen comprised peripheral blood, sampled 28 days after the second dose of the MenACWY control vaccine. The origin of the receptors is an adult who received the MenACWY meningococcal vaccine as a control.

This chain connects TRBV7-9 to TRBJ2-2; 7 bases are a match to TRBD2. The germline gives CDR1 SEHNR, CDR2 FQNEAQ (reference sequence). The CDR3 is 12 amino acids. The CDR3 DNA follows: TGTGGGGCGGGAGAAAGGACCGGGGAGCTGTTTTTT. Its protein product is CGAGERTGELFF.

The V call is TRBV19, the J call TRBJ1-5; D is possibly TRBD1 (5 bases). CDR1 and CDR2 (germline): LNHDA, SQIVND (reference sequence). With 3 bases removed from V and 4 bases from J, the gap between germline ends came to 13 bases. The CDR3 spans 15 residues. The DNA for the CDR3 is TGTGCCAGTAGTATCGGGGGGGGGACTAATCAGCCCCAGCATTTT. Its protein is CASSIGGGTNQPQHF.

The gene calls are TRBV6-1 and TRBJ2-7, with 12 positions matching TRBD2. The CDR3 runs to 16 residues. Trimming at V came to 3 bases and at J to 3 bases, leaving 6 bases not matched to a gene. From germline, CDR1 is MNHNS and CDR2 SASEGT. The CDR3 loop is CASSEAGTSGFYEQYF. In DNA form, the CDR3 reads TGTGCCAGCAGTGAGGCCGGGACTAGCGGGTTCTACGAGCAGTACTTC.

This clone has a handful of counts. The chain employs TRBV9 and TRBJ2-7; possible D gene TRBD2, 5 bases. Germline V lookup: CDR1 SGDLS, CDR2 YYNGEE. The CDR3 contains 11 residues. Trimming shortened V by 4 bases and J by 6 bases, and 8 bases separated the two germline ends. The CDR3 reads CASSSGGEQYF. DNA for the CDR3: TGTGCCAGCAGCTCCGGAGGCGAGCAGTACTTC.

The V call is TRBV2, the J call TRBJ1-2, with D unresolved. V was shortened by 4 bases and J by 7 bases, with 16 bases between the two germline ends. The CDR3 consists of 14 residues. The germline CDR1 and CDR2 sequences are SNHLY and FYNNEI. The CDR3 region has the DNA TGTGCCAGCAGTGGTCTGCTTCCTGGGAGTGGCTACACCTTC. Translating it yields CASSGLLPGSGYTF. The entire variable domain, with the rest obtained from reference TRBV2 and TRBJ1-2, is as follows: EPEVTQTPSHQVTQMGQEVILRCVPISNHLYFYWYRQILGQKVEFLVSFYNNEISEKSEIFDDQFSVERPDGSNFTLKIRSTKLEDSAMYFCASSGLLPGSGYTFGSGTRLTVV.

This chain connects TRBV7-2 to TRBJ1-6, with D perhaps matching TRBD1 (5 bases). The CDR3 totals 14 residues. Trimming removed 2 bases from V and 10 bases from J, with 12 bases in between. Germline CDR1 SGHTA, CDR2 FQGNSA. The CDR3 bases are TGTGCCAGCAGCTTATTGACAGATAGGTCACCCCTCCACTTT. Translating gives CASSLLTDRSPLHF.

The chain joins TRBV28 to TRBJ1-5; D gene unclear. The V gene lost 6 bases and the J gene lost 4 bases, with 16 bases spanning the gap. Germline V gene data show CDR1 as MDHEN and CDR2 as SYDVKM. The CDR3 sequence is 15 residues long. CDR3 nucleotides: TGTGCCAGCAGGAGATATTCGGGTGGGAATCAGCCCCAGCATTTT. Translating gives CASRRYSGGNQPQHF.

This clone occurred once. This rearrangement joins TRBV10-3 to TRBJ2-1, with 11 bases aligning to TRBD1. V was pared by 4 bases and J by 9 bases, with 8 bases of the junction left unmatched. Per germline, CDR1 ENHRY and CDR2 SYGVKD. This CDR3 spans 15 amino acids. The CDR3 reads CAISVLGQGEGEQFF. In DNA form, the CDR3 reads TGTGCCATCAGTGTCCTGGGACAGGGGGAAGGTGAGCAGTTCTTC.